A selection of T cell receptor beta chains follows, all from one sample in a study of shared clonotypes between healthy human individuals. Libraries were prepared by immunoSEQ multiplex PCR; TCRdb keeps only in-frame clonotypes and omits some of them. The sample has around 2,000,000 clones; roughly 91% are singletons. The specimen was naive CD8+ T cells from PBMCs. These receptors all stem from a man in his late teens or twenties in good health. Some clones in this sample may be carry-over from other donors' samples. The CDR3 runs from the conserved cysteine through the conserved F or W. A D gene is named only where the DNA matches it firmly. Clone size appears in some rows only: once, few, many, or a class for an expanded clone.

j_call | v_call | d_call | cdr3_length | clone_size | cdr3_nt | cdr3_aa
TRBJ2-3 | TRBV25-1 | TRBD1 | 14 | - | TGTGCCAGCAGCCAGGGGGCGCTGGGAGATACGCAGTATTTT | CASSQGALGDTQYF
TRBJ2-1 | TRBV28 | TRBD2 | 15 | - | TGTGCCAGCAGTAGCGGGAGGAATTCCTACAATGAGCAGTTCTTC | CASSSGRNSYNEQFF
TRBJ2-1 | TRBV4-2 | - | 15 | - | TGTGCCAGCAGCCAAGATACAGGGGAGGACAATGAGCAGTTCTTC | CASSQDTGEDNEQFF
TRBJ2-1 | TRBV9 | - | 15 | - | TGTGCCAGCAGCGTACTCCCGAACTCCTACAATGAGCAGTTCTTC | CASSVLPNSYNEQFF
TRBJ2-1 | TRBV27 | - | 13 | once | TGTGCCAGCAGTGCGGGACCAGTTGATGAGCAGTTCTTC | CASSAGPVDEQFF
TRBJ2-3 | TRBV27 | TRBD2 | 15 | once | TGTGCCAGCACTGTAGCGGGACCCGGCACAGATACGCAGTATTTT | CASTVAGPGTDTQYF
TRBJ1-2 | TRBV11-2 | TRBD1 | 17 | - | TGTGCCAGCAGCTTAACTCCGGGACAGGGAGGTGATGATGGCTACACCTTC | CASSLTPGQGGDDGYTF
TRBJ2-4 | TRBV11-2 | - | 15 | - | TGTGCCAGCCGGGAGACCGTTTTAGCCAAAAACATTCAGTACTTC | CASRETVLAKNIQYF
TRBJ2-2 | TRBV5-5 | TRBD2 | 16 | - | TGTGCCAGCAGCTCGACTAGCGGCGGCTACACCGGGGAGCTGTTTTTT | CASSSTSGGYTGELFF
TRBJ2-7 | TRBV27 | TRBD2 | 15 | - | TGTGCCAGCAGTTTTGGCGGGAGCTTAGGCTACGAGCAGTACTTC | CASSFGGSLGYEQYF
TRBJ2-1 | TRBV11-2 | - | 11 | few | TGTGCCAGCAGCTTAGCCGCCGAGCAGTTCTTC | CASSLAAEQFF
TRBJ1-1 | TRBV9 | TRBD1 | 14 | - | TGTGCCAGCAGCGCCACAGGGGGTAGGACTGAAGCTTTCTTT | CASSATGGRTEAFF
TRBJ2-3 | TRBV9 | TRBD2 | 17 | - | TGTGCCAGCAGCCCCCGGTCGGCGGGAGGGCCCGCAGATACGCAGTATTTT | CASSPRSAGGPADTQYF
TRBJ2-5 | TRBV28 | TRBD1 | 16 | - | TGTGCCAGCAGGTCCCACAGGGGGCTGTTGGGGGAGACCCAGTACTTC | CASRSHRGLLGETQYF
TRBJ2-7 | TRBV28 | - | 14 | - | TGTGCCAGCAGTCCACTGGAGTTCACCTACGAGCAGTACTTC | CASSPLEFTYEQYF
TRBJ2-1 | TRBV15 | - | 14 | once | TGTGCCACCAGCAGCCAGACTACCAACAATGAGCAGTTCTTC | CATSSQTTNNEQFF
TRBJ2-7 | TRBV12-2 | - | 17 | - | TGTGCAAGTCGCTTAGAGCGTGGGAGACGCCCCCTGGACGAGCAGTACTTC | CASRLERGRRPLDEQYF
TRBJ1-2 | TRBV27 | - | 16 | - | TGTGCCAGCAGTTCCTCCCCACGGGGGCTTAGATATGGCTACACCTTC | CASSSSPRGLRYGYTF